This is a list of T cell receptor beta chains from one sample in a study of T cells in Graves' hyperthyroidism and ophthalmopathy. A single record per CDR3 protein comes from TCRdb applying MiXCR to the multiplex PCR reads. This table has a few hundred thousand distinct CDR3 sequences, 40% to 55% appearing once. The sequenced sample consisted of peripheral blood or thyroid tissue (not recorded which). The receptors were gathered from a woman in her late teens or twenties with Graves' hyperthyroidism. Both conserved end residues are part of each CDR3. The D gene is left open where the match is weak. Expanded clones get a size class; other rows say once, few or many, or leave the size out.

TRBJ2-7 | TRBD2 | TRBV11-1 | . | CASGDISGQYF | TGTGCTAGCGGGGACATCTCGGGGCAGTACTTC
TRBJ1-1 | TRBD1 | TRBV12-3/TRBV12-4 | . | CASSFGTGKAFF | TGTGCCAGCAGTTTCGGGACAGGGAAGGCTTTCTTT
TRBJ1-5 | TRBD1 | TRBV10-3 | . | CAISEGQGGDQPQHF | TGTGCCATCAGTGAGGGCCAGGGGGGCGATCAGCCCCAGCATTTT
TRBJ1-1 | . | TRBV20-1 | . | CSAREGGPNTEAFF | TGCAGTGCACGAGAGGGGGGCCCTAACACTGAAGCTTTCTTT
TRBJ1-5 | TRBD1 | TRBV19 | many | CATTGTAHQPQHF | TGTGCCACCACCGGGACAGCCCATCAGCCCCAGCATTTT
TRBJ1-4 | . | TRBV7-9 | . | CVSSRYQGWNEKLFF | TGTGTCAGCAGCAGGTACCAGGGGTGGAATGAAAAACTGTTTTTT
TRBJ1-4 | . | TRBV7-8 | . | CASSSQIGGEKLFF | TGTGCCAGCAGCTCGCAGATTGGAGGGGAAAAACTGTTTTTT
TRBJ2-7 | TRBD1 | TRBV29-1 | . | CSAIDRGLYEQYF | TGCAGCGCCATCGACAGGGGGCTATACGAGCAGTACTTC
TRBJ2-5 | TRBD1 | TRBV9 | . | CASSADREKETQYF | TGTGCCAGCAGTGCCGACAGGGAGAAAGAGACCCAGTACTTC
TRBJ2-7 | TRBD1 | TRBV7-2 | few | CASSLAGTGGYSQYF | TGTGCCAGCAGCCTAGCCGGGACAGGGGGCTACTCGCAGTACTTC
TRBJ1-2 | . | TRBV14 | . | CANSPSASGTEGYTF | TGTGCCAACAGCCCTTCAGCATCAGGGACGGAAGGCTACACCTTC
TRBJ2-5 | . | TRBV20-1 | few | CSARAGTPGQTQYF | TGCAGTGCTAGAGCCGGGACACCGGGGCAGACCCAGTACTTC
TRBJ2-5 | . | TRBV6-2/TRBV6-3 | . | CASSLVREETQCF | TGTGCCAGCAGTTTGGTCAGGGAAGAGACCCAGTGCTTC
TRBJ2-7 | . | TRBV10-3 | many | CASSQRVHEQYF | TGTGCCAGCAGCCAACGCGTCCACGAGCAGTACTTC
TRBJ2-7 | TRBD1 | TRBV9 | . | CASSLWGQGSYEQYF | TGTGCCAGCAGTTTATGGGGACAGGGCTCCTACGAGCAGTACTTC
TRBJ2-5 | TRBD1 | TRBV15 | . | CATSRRNRGRTGETQYF | TGTGCCACCAGCAGGCGGAACAGGGGACGAACCGGGGAGACCCAGTACTTC
TRBJ2-7 | . | TRBV4-2 | . | CASSQDHPGYEQYF | TGTGCCAGCAGCCAAGACCACCCCGGATACGAGCAGTACTTC
TRBJ2-7 | . | TRBV5-1 | . | CASSLVGDHEQYF | TGCGCCAGCAGCTTGGTTGGGGATCACGAGCAGTACTTC
TRBJ1-1 | . | TRBV29-1 | many | CSVVPNTEAFF | TGCAGCGTTGTGCCGAACACTGAAGCTTTCTTT
TRBJ2-1 | TRBD2 | TRBV20-1 | . | CSAGTSGPYNEQFF | TGCAGTGCTGGTACTAGCGGGCCCTACAATGAGCAGTTCTTC
TRBJ2-7 | TRBD2 | TRBV20-1 | many | CSATNLAGVISEQYF | TGCAGTGCGACCAACCTAGCGGGGGTCATCTCCGAGCAGTACTTC
TRBJ2-5 | . | TRBV20-1 | many | CSARIGEETQYF | TGCAGTGCTAGGATCGGTGAAGAGACCCAGTACTTC
TRBJ1-1 | . | TRBV20-1 | few | CSARDGNKNTEAFF | TGCAGTGCTAGAGATGGGAATAAGAACACTGAAGCTTTCTTT
TRBJ2-7 | . | TRBV7-2 | many | CASSLGPRSYEQYF | TGTGCCAGCAGCTTAGGTCCTCGCTCCTACGAGCAGTACTTC
TRBJ1-3 | . | TRBV6-5 | . | CASRPGQFSGNTIYF | TGTGCCAGCAGACCAGGACAGTTCTCTGGAAACACCATATATTTT